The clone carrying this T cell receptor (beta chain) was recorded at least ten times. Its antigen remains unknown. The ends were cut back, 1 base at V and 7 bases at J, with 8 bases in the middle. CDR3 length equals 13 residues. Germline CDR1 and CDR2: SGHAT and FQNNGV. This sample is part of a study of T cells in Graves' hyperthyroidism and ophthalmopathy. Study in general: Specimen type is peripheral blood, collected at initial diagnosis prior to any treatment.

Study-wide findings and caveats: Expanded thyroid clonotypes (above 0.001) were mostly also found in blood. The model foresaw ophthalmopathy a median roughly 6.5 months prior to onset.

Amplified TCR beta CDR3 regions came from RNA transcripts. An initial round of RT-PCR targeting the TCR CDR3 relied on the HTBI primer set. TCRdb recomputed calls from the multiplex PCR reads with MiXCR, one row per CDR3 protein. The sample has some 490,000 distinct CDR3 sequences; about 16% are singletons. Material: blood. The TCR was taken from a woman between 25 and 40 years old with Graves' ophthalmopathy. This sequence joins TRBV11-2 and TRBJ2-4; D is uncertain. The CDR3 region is CASSLVGTNIQYF. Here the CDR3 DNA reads TGTGCCAGCAGCTTAGTGGGAACCAACATTCAGTACTTC.